The present entry profiles one T cell receptor (beta chain) with its context. This clonotype was counted at least ten times. What this receptor recognizes is not known. No clone much larger than this one lies a single base away; base qualities are absent. The sample's time point label, in plain terms: persistent/refractory GD, antithyroid drugs over 5 years with positive TRAb. For both TCR sequencing and RNA sequencing, RNA was extracted from PBMCs using TRIzol. The diagnosis of Graves' disease followed American Thyroid Association guidelines. Patients for the study were recruited at an endocrinology department in Xi'an, China. From each patient, around 9.3 milliliters of peripheral blood was collected into an EDTA anticoagulant tube. Ficoll Paque Plus density gradient separation was used to isolate PBMCs, and no further T cell sorting was done. An Agilent 2100 Bioanalyzer and agarose gel were used to assess RNA quality, and a NanoDrop 2000 was used to measure RNA concentration.

These data belong to a study of regulatory T cells in long-lasting Graves disease (dated by TCRdb to about 2021). Regarding the complete study: Persistent Graves' disease was defined as antithyroid drug treatment for over 5 years with persistently positive TSH receptor autoantibodies. Antithyroid drugs had been taken for approximately 9.5 years on average by persistent Graves' disease patients in the clinical cohort. TCR sequencing covered some 13 persistent and some 20 newly diagnosed Graves' disease patients, some 33 samples in total. Patients with persistent Graves' disease were compared with patients with newly diagnosed Graves' disease using TCR sequencing and RNA sequencing of peripheral blood. The study was conducted in China and was registered as a clinical trial. What the study reported, not specific to this receptor: The small sample size was acknowledged by the authors as a limitation that may reduce accuracy. Compared with newly diagnosed patients, persistent Graves' disease patients had lower TCR Shannon entropy and fewer highly expanded clones, which suggests clonal expansion. Sequencing and analysis were restricted to the TCR beta chain. A larger number of public clonotypes was shared among persistent patients (approximately 3,000) than among newly diagnosed patients (approximately 1,000). Because the primary lesion, thyroid tissue, could not be accessed, the study looked at peripheral blood alone.

Libraries were made using multiplex PCR. TCRdb lists the instrument as Illumina HiSeq 4000. iRepertoire HTBI primers and Arm-PCR amplification of CDR3 regions were used to construct TCR beta libraries. Before sequencing, the PCR products went through gel purification. The study's processing was this. A total of around 59 TRBV and about 13 TRBJ segments were identified across samples and were used for gene usage analysis of CDR3 amino acid clonotypes. COPE and FqMerger were used to merge filtered high-quality paired reads into contigs. BLAST was used to align contigs to IMGT TRBV, TRBD and TRBJ reference genes, with CDR3 defined following IMGT. Any clonotype with a frequency above 0.1% was classified as a highly expanded clone. Shannon entropy served as the measure of repertoire diversity, while the Gini coefficient captured V-J evenness. Public clonotypes were defined as clonotypes shared by more than one individual. TCRdb redid the processing of the public reads, applying fastp at Q25 and MiXCR, and retained in-frame beta chains. For every CDR3 protein sequence, its rows merge into one entry that carries the most common genes and DNA. TCRdb's processing, not the study's, gives the V and J calls here. This sample has 650,000 to 850,000 distinct CDR3 sequences in its table, and 25% to 30% of those were observed once. The ten largest account for under 50% of the sample.

The source of this sequence is a female donor with Graves disease. This sample comprised peripheral blood mononuclear cells (PBMCs), obtained when the disease was refractory, from a patient treated with antithyroid drugs.

The nucleotide sequence is TGTGCCAGCAGCTTGTCACCCAGGGGGGATAATTCACCCCTCCACTTT. This encodes CASSLSPRGDNSPLHF. The chain is assembled from TRBV5-5 and TRBJ1-6, with 7 bases in between that match TRBD1. Relative to germline, V is missing 1 base and J is missing 5 bases, with 6 bases of the junction outside any gene match. CDR1 and CDR2, per the germline V gene (reference sequence), are SGHKS and YYEKEE. The CDR3 runs 16 amino acids, cysteine and phenylalanine included. CDR3 DNA only is kept here, 48 bases in frame from base 1.